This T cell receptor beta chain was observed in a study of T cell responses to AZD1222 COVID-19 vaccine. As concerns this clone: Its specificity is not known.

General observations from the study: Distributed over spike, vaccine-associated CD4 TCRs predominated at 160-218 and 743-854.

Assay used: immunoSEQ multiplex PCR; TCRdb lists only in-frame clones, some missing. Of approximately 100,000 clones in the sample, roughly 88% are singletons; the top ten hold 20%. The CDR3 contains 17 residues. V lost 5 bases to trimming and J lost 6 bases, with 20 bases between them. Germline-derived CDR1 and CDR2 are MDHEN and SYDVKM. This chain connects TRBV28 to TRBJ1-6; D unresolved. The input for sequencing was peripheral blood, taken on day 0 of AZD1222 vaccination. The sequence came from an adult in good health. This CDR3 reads CASSPPQGETGNSPLHF. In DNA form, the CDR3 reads TGTGCCAGCAGTCCCCCCCAAGGTGAGACGGGTAATTCACCCCTCCACTTT.